This T cell receptor (beta chain) comes out of a study of T cells in Graves' hyperthyroidism and ophthalmopathy (dated by TCRdb to the late 2010s). As for the study more broadly: Peripheral blood samples were taken at initial diagnosis, before any treatment was given. TCR Vbeta CDR3 sequencing of some 140 peripheral blood samples (around 45 ophthalmopathy, 75 to 85 hyperthyroidism and roughly 17 progressor patients) is reported in the paper. Prospective prediction of ophthalmopathy was tested in an independent validation cohort consisting of 18 hyperthyroidism patients and 15 or so patients who later progressed to ophthalmopathy. In about six Graves' hyperthyroidism patients, the study also compared T-cell repertoires from thyroid tissue with T-cell repertoires from blood. For training and testing, the 100 or so patients in the discovery cohort were randomly divided in a 7:3 ratio. Once sampling was done, hyperthyroidism patients were given methimazole at a starting dose of 30 mg daily, whereas ophthalmopathy patients were given high-dose intravenous methylprednisolone. To identify distinguishing TCR V-J signatures, a discovery cohort of some 100 patients was used, comprising some 43 with Graves' ophthalmopathy and some 57 with stable Graves' hyperthyroidism.

The TCR beta CDR3 regions were amplified from RNA transcripts. For the first round of RT-PCR on the TCR CDR3, the HTBI primer set was used together with the Qiagen OneStep RT-PCR kit. Libraries were constructed in a second round of multiplex PCR, after which size selection and purification were performed. Libraries were sequenced paired-end with 100 bp reads on an Illumina HiSeq2000. The authors processed their data as follows. SOAPnuke was used to process the raw data, with reads discarded if the reads contained adapters or uncalled bases, had a mean Phred below 15, or lacked an exact constant-primer or identifier match. COPE v1.2.5 was used to merge the high-quality paired reads, and each unique nucleotide sequence was defined as a clonotype. MiTCR v1.1 was used to align the clonotypes against IMGT TRBV, TRBD and TRBJ reference segments. The analysis was restricted to V-J combinations with a frequency above 0.0001, which together covered roughly 99% of the repertoires. A TCS score was defined as the ratio between F50 (clonal expansion) and ExV (chaos), using BLOSUM62-based TCRdist between CDR3 peptides within each V-J. Welch's t-statistics and random forest reduced roughly 500 V-J features to around 14, which were used in a naive Bayes classifier (R e1071). TCRdb reprocessed the public reads (quality trimming at Q25 with fastp, clone calling with MiXCR) and kept in-frame beta chains. CDR3 protein sequences are deduplicated, and each keeps its most common genes and DNA. The authors' filters were not applied to this entry. The sample contains under 250,000 distinct CDR3 sequences, around 16% of them found a single time. The ten top clones hold roughly 50% of the sample.

Stable Graves' hyperthyroidism was defined as no progression to ophthalmopathy during 18 months of follow-up. Hyperthyroidism patients were newly diagnosed, with disease duration under 2 months, and aged 18 to 65 years. Exclusion was applied to patients with uncontrolled infections, other autoimmune diseases, pregnancy or lactation. Clinical symptoms, serum thyroxine and TRAb, thyroid ultrasound, and orbital computed tomography formed the basis for the diagnoses. Ficoll-Paque density gradient centrifugation was used to isolate PBMCs from about 10 ml of fresh peripheral blood. Total RNA was extracted using Trizol reagent, and RNA quality was assessed on an Agilent 2100 Bioanalyzer. V drops 5 bases and J drops 4 bases, leaving 19 bases in between. The CDR3 runs 16 residues from the cysteine to the phenylalanine. Only the CDR3 region is kept as DNA, spanning 48 bases read in frame from base 1. The germline V gene gives CDR1 as MDHEN and CDR2 as SYDVKM.

This clonotype was seen more than once but under ten times. The antigen this receptor binds is unknown. No much larger clone is present one base from it, and per-base qualities are unavailable. What the study reported, not specific to this receptor: Most expanded thyroid clonotypes (frequency above 0.001) were also found in blood, which suggests that blood repertoires may mirror thyroid immune responses. A 13 V-J signature model separated ophthalmopathy from stable hyperthyroidism, with 87.88% sensitivity and 81% to 82% specificity in cross-validation and 80%/75% in testing. In validation, the model predicted progression to ophthalmopathy with roughly 66% sensitivity and less than 75% specificity, a median of 6.5 months before onset. No statistical method was used to set the sample size in advance, and investigators knew the group allocation.

The V and J segments used are TRBV28 and TRBJ2-3, and perhaps TRBD2 as D gene, on 6 matching bases. This clonotype was sampled from a woman in her 50s with Graves' hyperthyroidism. The sequencing input was blood. The CDR3 in this case is CASSLWPSGVADTQYF. Read as DNA, the sequence is TGTGCCAGCAGTCTCTGGCCATCGGGAGTGGCAGATACGCAGTATTTT.